This passage covers 20 T cell receptor beta chains from one sample sequenced in a study of molecular identifiers for immune sequencing clone quantification. TCRdb re-derived calls from the PCR reads in MiXCR, one entry per CDR3 protein. The data hold around 460,000 distinct CDR3 sequences, with 25% observed a single time. The sample comprised naive CD8+ T cells from blood, with Jurkat cell RNA spiked in. Indicated subset: FACS-sorted CD8+CD4-CCR7+CD45RA+ naive T cells. The receptors here all came from a human donor in good health. Some libraries in this study had Jurkat cell RNA spiked in.

In its sample, this clonotype was seen a few times. The genes are TRBV20-1 and TRBJ1-1, with 7 nucleotides matching TRBD1. Germline assignment: CDR1 DFQATT and CDR2 SNEGSKA (reference sequence). The CDR3 totals 16 residues. The J segment lost 4 bases and the V segment lost 0 bases, leaving 11 bases of the junction unmatched. CDR3 region: CSARDFTGQGGTEAFF. The CDR3 DNA is TGCAGTGCTAGAGATTTCACAGGTCAGGGGGGCACTGAAGCTTTCTTT.

This chain uses TRBV13 with TRBJ1-1; TRBD1 is a possible D gene (6 bases). Germline V gene lookup returns CDR1 PRHDT and CDR2 FYEKMQ (reference sequence). The CDR3 is 13 residues long. Between the trimmed V and J ends, which lost 6 bases and 8 bases, there was a span of 16 bases. CDR3 DNA: TGTGCCAGCAGACCGGAACAGGGTTCAGAAGCTTTCTTT. It encodes CASRPEQGSEAFF.

V and J are TRBV6-5 and TRBJ1-1; the D is unclear. The CDR3 is 13 residues long. Germline V lookup: CDR1 MNHEY, CDR2 SVGAGI. The germline V and J ends were trimmed by 4 bases and 4 bases, with 10 bases remaining between them. The CDR3 nucleotides read TGTGCCAGCAGTTCGTCCGGTGGCACTGAAGCTTTCTTT. Translating it yields CASSSSGGTEAFF.

The chain couples TRBV24-1 to TRBJ2-3, with 10 bases matching TRBD2. CDR3 size: 17 residues. The ends lost 5 bases at V and 1 base at J; junction bases unmatched: 8. The germline CDR1 and CDR2 sequences are KGHDR and SFDVKD. CDR3 region: CATSGTSGGGGTDTQYF. The CDR3 bases are TGTGCCACCAGTGGGACTAGCGGAGGCGGGGGCACAGATACGCAGTATTTT.

In its sample, this clonotype was seen a few times. The chain couples TRBV19 to TRBJ2-7, with D possibly TRBD1 on 5 matching bases. The V end lost 3 bases, the J end lost 3 bases, and 12 bases lay between the germline ends. The CDR3 contains 14 residues. Germline values: CDR1 LNHDA, CDR2 SQIVND (reference sequence). The CDR3 DNA sequence: TGTGCCAGTAGTATGTGGGGCGCAGGCTACGAGCAGTACTTC. Encoded protein: CASSMWGAGYEQYF. Full variable domain (remainder filled in from reference TRBV19 and TRBJ2-7): DGGITQSPKYLFRKEGQNVTLSCEQNLNHDAMYWYRQDPGQGLRLIYYSQIVNDFQKGDIAEGYSVSREKKESFPLTVTSAQKNPTAFYLCASSMWGAGYEQYFGPGTRLTVT.

This clonotype was seen a few times. The CDR3 coding sequence is TGTGCCAGCAGTTTTGACAGTTTGGAGACCCAGTACTTC. This translates into CASSFDSLETQYF. This chain joins TRBV27 and TRBJ2-5; TRBD1 is a possible D gene (5 bases). The CDR3 runs 13 residues. V was clipped by 3 bases and J by 5 bases, with 10 bases between them. Germline V gene sequence: CDR1 MNHEY, CDR2 SMNVEV (reference sequence).

This clonotype was seen many times. This chain links TRBV5-6 with TRBJ2-3; D unresolved. V lost 1 base, J lost 2 bases, and 8 bases lay in between. The germline gives CDR1 SGHDT, CDR2 YYEEEE. The CDR3 extends over 14 amino acids. The CDR3 DNA reads as TGTGCCAGCAGCTTGTCCTCAAACACAGATACGCAGTATTTT. It yields the protein CASSLSSNTDTQYF.

The rearrangement joins TRBV15 to TRBJ2-7; D is unresolved. The V gene's germline CDR1 is LNHNV and CDR2 YYDKDF (reference sequence). This CDR3 is built from 13 residues. Trimming took 5 bases from V and 2 from J, leaving 10 bases between them. The CDR3 sequence: CATSSEAAYEQYF. CDR3 DNA: TGTGCCACCAGCTCAGAAGCAGCCTACGAGCAGTACTTC.

For this clonotype: This may be a read error, as it is one base from a much larger clone. The chain links TRBV28 to TRBJ1-1, with unresolved D. CDR3 length: 17 residues. V was trimmed by 3 bases and J by 4 bases, leaving 21 bases between them. Per germline, CDR1 MDHEN and CDR2 SYDVKM. The CDR3 DNA reads as TGTGCCAGCAGTTTTCCCTACAGCGGGGTCGGTGGCACTGAAGCTTTCTTT. Amino acids: CASSFPYSGVGGTEAFF.

About this clonotype itself: Given the absence of the conserved phenylalanine or tryptophan at the CDR3 end, a read error is likely. The chain employs TRBV19 and TRBJ2-1, with a weak D call TRBD2 (6 bases). Trimming removed 3 bases from V and 3 bases from J, with 9 bases in between. This CDR3 region has 14 residues. CDR1 and CDR2 (germline): LNHDA, SQIVND (reference sequence). The CDR3 nucleotides read TGTGCCAGTAGTATTGGGGGGAACTACAATGAGCAGTTCCTC. It specifies CASSIGGNYNEQFL.

The chain employs TRBV7-2 and TRBJ1-1, with 9 positions matching TRBD1. V shed 4 bases, J shed 0 bases, and the junction held 6 bases outside the gene matches. This CDR3 comprises 16 residues. Germline-derived CDR1 and CDR2 are SGHTA and FQGNSA. The CDR3 sequence: CASSWDRVLLNTEAFF. The CDR3 DNA sequence: TGTGCCAGCAGCTGGGACAGGGTACTCCTGAACACTGAAGCTTTCTTT.

V and J are TRBV7-9 and TRBJ1-2, with D possibly matching TRBD1 (6 bases). CDR3 length equals 15 residues. Looked up from germline, CDR1 is SEHNR and CDR2 is FQNEAQ (reference sequence). Trimming shortened V by 7 bases and J by 2 bases, and 17 bases separated the two germline ends. CDR3 loop: CASTDTDRLNYGYTF. The CDR3, as DNA: TGTGCCAGCACCGATACCGACAGGCTAAACTATGGCTACACCTTC.

The chain couples TRBV20-1 to TRBJ1-4; D is ambiguous. V was pared by 5 bases and J by 3 bases, with 13 bases between. Germline assignment: CDR1 DFQATT and CDR2 SNEGSKA (reference sequence). The CDR3 spans 14 residues. The CDR3 DNA follows: TGCAGTGCTCGTGCGGAGGTGGCTAATGAAAAACTGTTTTTT. Translated, it gives CSARAEVANEKLFF.

This clonotype has a handful of counts. The V call is TRBV3-1, the J call TRBJ2-1, with D perhaps TRBD1 or TRBD2 (6 bases each). Trimming removed 8 bases from V and 4 bases from J, with 24 bases in between. The CDR3 has 17 amino acids. Germline lookup yields CDR1 LGHDT and CDR2 YNNKEL (reference sequence). The CDR3, as DNA: TGTGCCAGCTCAATTAAACCACCGGGGGCGTTTTACAATGAGCAGTTCTTC. It translates to CASSIKPPGAFYNEQFF.

The rearrangement links TRBV7-9 to TRBJ2-5, with TRBD2 as a possible D gene (6 bases). CDR3 length equals 15 residues. Trimming left V 2 bases short and J 1 base short, with 11 bases between. CDR1 is SEHNR, CDR2 FQNEAQ, per germline (reference sequence). The CDR3 sequence: CASSLPRDLQETQYF. CDR3 DNA: TGTGCCAGCAGCTTACCGCGGGACCTCCAAGAGACCCAGTACTTC.

The chain links TRBV4-3 to TRBJ2-1; no reliable D call. V was trimmed by 5 bases and J by 10 bases, leaving 18 bases between them. CDR1 and CDR2 (germline): LGHNA, YSLEER. CDR3 size: 14 residues. CDR3 coding DNA: TGCGCCAGCAGCGAAGCCAGAGGCATGGGGGAGCAGTTCTTC. Amino acids: CASSEARGMGEQFF.

This clonotype was seen repeatedly, ten times or more. The chain combines TRBV6-5 with TRBJ2-1; 11 nucleotides line up with TRBD2. J was trimmed by 4 bases and V by 4 bases; bases with no gene match: 9. Germline values: CDR1 MNHEY, CDR2 SVGAGI. This CDR3 has 17 amino acids. CDR3 region: CASSSLLAGGQYNEQFF. The CDR3 region has the DNA TGTGCCAGCAGTTCGCTTCTAGCGGGAGGACAGTACAATGAGCAGTTCTTC.

Comments on this clonotype: It may be a read error: a sequence one base away is much more abundant. The J gene is TRBJ2-7, the V gene TRBV29-1, with 7 bases lining up with TRBD1. The germline V gene has CDR1 SQVTM and CDR2 ANQGSEA. The CDR3 is 12 residues long. The CDR3 protein is CGAIGTAGEQYF. The CDR3 DNA reads TGCGGCGCCATCGGGACAGCAGGCGAGCAGTACTTC.

This clonotype was seen more than once but under ten times. V and J are TRBV14 and TRBJ2-2; D ambiguous. The germline V gene has CDR1 SGHDN and CDR2 FVKESK. The CDR3 length is 13 residues. Trimming took 2 bases from V and 4 from J, leaving 5 bases between them. CDR3 in DNA: TGTGCCAGCAGCCAATCTTCCACCGGGGAGCTGTTTTTT. It translates to CASSQSSTGELFF. The whole variable domain, filled in from reference TRBV14 and TRBJ2-2, reads EAGVTQFPSHSVIEKGQTVTLRCDPISGHDNLYWYRRVMGKEIKFLLHFVKESKQDESGMPNNRFLAERTGGTYSTLKVQPAELEDSGVYFCASSQSSTGELFFGEGSRLTVL.

V and J are TRBV4-1 and TRBJ2-7; 9 bases match TRBD2. This CDR3 has 14 amino acids. Germline V CDR1 and CDR2: MGHRA, YSYEKL. J was trimmed by 7 bases and V by 3 bases; bases with no gene match: 7. Here the CDR3 reads CASSHVSGSLEQYF. CDR3 in DNA: TGCGCCAGCAGCCATGTTAGCGGGAGTCTTGAGCAGTACTTC.